These T cell receptor beta chains were read from a single sample in a study of T cell responses to AZD1222 COVID-19 vaccine. This table comes from immunoSEQ multiplex PCR, and its TCRdb copy is limited to in-frame clones, with some not included. In the table there are around 77,000 clones, 86% of which are singletons. Sequenced material: peripheral blood, taken on day 0 of AZD1222 vaccination. The receptors originated from an adult in good health. Each CDR3 is given with its conserved first and last residue. A D gene is named only where the DNA matches it firmly. Clone size is stated in some rows and not others, as once, few, many or a class when expanded.

>.|TRBV28|TRBJ2-1|TRBD1
CASSQNRQGAISILVGQFF
TGTGCCAGCAGTCAAAACAGACAGGGGGCTATTTCGATCCTGGTTGGGCAGTTCTTC
>.|TRBV29-1|TRBJ1-4|TRBD1
CSGGTGADEKLFF
TGCAGCGGCGGAACAGGGGCGGATGAAAAACTGTTTTTT
>few|TRBV28|TRBJ2-5|TRBD2
CASSFPGLAGPQETQYF
TGTGCCAGCAGTTTCCCGGGACTAGCGGGCCCCCAAGAGACCCAGTACTTC
>.|TRBV19|TRBJ2-7|TRBD1
CASKKQGVYEQYF
TGTGCCAGTAAGAAACAGGGGGTCTACGAGCAGTACTTC
>.|TRBV6-5|TRBJ2-2|TRBD1
CASRTGQGGTGELFF
TGTGCCAGCAGGACTGGACAGGGCGGCACCGGGGAGCTGTTTTTT
>.|TRBV7-2|TRBJ2-7|.
CASSLSGSYEQYF
TGTGCCAGCAGCTTATCGGGCAGTTACGAGCAGTACTTC
>.|TRBV12-3/TRBV12-4|TRBJ2-7|TRBD2
CASGQRGYEQYF
TGTGCCAGCGGCCAGCGGGGCTACGAGCAGTACTTC
>.|TRBV28|TRBJ1-4|.
CASSLMGRGTNEKLFF
TGTGCCAGCAGTTTAATGGGGCGAGGGACTAATGAAAAACTGTTTTTT
>.|TRBV3-1/TRBV3-2|TRBJ2-3|TRBD2
CASSQNGLEADTQYF
TGTGCCAGCAGCCAGAATGGACTAGAGGCAGATACGCAGTATTTT
>.|TRBV5-5|TRBJ2-3|TRBD2
CASSPRLAGAYTDTQYF
TGTGCCAGCAGCCCAAGACTAGCGGGGGCATACACAGATACGCAGTATTTT
>.|TRBV3-1/TRBV3-2|TRBJ1-5|.
CASSPRVRDQPQHF
TGTGCCAGCAGCCCACGGGTCAGAGATCAGCCCCAGCATTTT
>.|TRBV7-3|TRBJ2-7|.
CASSLGPTSYEQYF
TGTGCCAGCAGCTTAGGGCCTACCTCCTACGAGCAGTACTTC
>.|TRBV6-5|TRBJ1-2|TRBD1
CASRRQGGYTF
TGTGCCAGCAGAAGACAGGGAGGCTACACCTTC
>.|TRBV11-2|TRBJ2-1|.
CASINVGNEQFF
TGTGCCAGCATCAATGTTGGAAATGAGCAGTTCTTC
>.|TRBV2|TRBJ2-7|TRBD2
CASTRTSNYEQYF
TGTGCCAGCACCCGGACTAGCAACTACGAGCAGTACTTC
>.|TRBV5-1|TRBJ2-1|.
CASSLGLNEQFF
TGCGCCAGCAGCTTGGGCTTGAATGAGCAGTTCTTC
>once|TRBV5-6|TRBJ1-1|TRBD1
CASSLDRAITEAFF
TGTGCCAGCAGCCTGGACAGGGCAATCACTGAAGCTTTCTTT
>.|TRBV4-2|TRBJ1-1|.
CASSQAQGGANTEAFF
TGTGCCAGCAGCCAAGCCCAAGGGGGGGCGAACACTGAAGCTTTCTTT
>few|TRBV2|TRBJ1-2|.
CASSEAQGSKSYTF
TGTGCCAGCAGTGAAGCGCAAGGGAGCAAGAGCTACACCTTC
>once|TRBV27|TRBJ2-7|.
CASSSTGPHEQYF
TGTGCCAGCAGTTCGACCGGGCCGCACGAGCAGTACTTC
>.|TRBV19|TRBJ1-1|.
CASRRQPDTEAFF
TGTGCCAGTCGGCGACAGCCAGACACTGAAGCTTTCTTT
>.|TRBV2|TRBJ1-4|.
CASSTGPQEKLFF
TGTGCCAGCAGTACCGGGCCCCAGGAAAAACTGTTTTTT
>.|TRBV6-5|TRBJ2-5|.
CASSYSRGKETQYF
TGTGCCAGCAGTTATAGTCGGGGAAAAGAGACCCAGTACTTC
>.|TRBV6-5|TRBJ2-7|TRBD1
CASSLRQGPSEQYF
TGTGCCAGCAGCCTTAGACAGGGCCCCTCCGAGCAGTACTTC
>.|TRBV14|TRBJ1-4|.
CASSQGRQFNEKLFF
TGTGCCAGCAGCCAAGGTCGGCAGTTTAATGAAAAACTGTTTTTT
>.|TRBV25-1|TRBJ1-2|TRBD1
CASSELGDSPYGYTF
TGTGCCAGCAGTGAATTAGGGGACAGCCCGTATGGCTACACCTTC
>.|TRBV4-2|TRBJ1-6|.
CASREPGSRSPLHF
TGTGCCAGCAGAGAACCAGGGTCTCGGTCACCCCTCCACTTT
>.|TRBV19|TRBJ1-2|.
CASSIPQGGGYTF
TGTGCCAGTAGTATACCACAGGGTGGAGGCTACACCTTC
>.|TRBV30|TRBJ2-7|.
CAWRQGGNYEQYF
TGTGCCTGGAGGCAGGGGGGAAACTACGAGCAGTACTTC
>.|TRBV6-2/TRBV6-3|TRBJ2-3|.
CASSDGSRQYF
TGTGCCAGCAGTGACGGGAGTCGGCAGTATTTT
>.|TRBV27|TRBJ2-1|TRBD1
CASSWSVGDRGHNEQFF
TGTGCCAGCAGTTGGAGCGTCGGGGACAGGGGGCACAATGAGCAGTTCTTC
>.|TRBV7-2|TRBJ2-7|.
CASSLGGEVGEQYF
TGTGCCAGCAGCTTAGGAGGGGAGGTGGGCGAGCAGTACTTC
>.|TRBV15|TRBJ1-2|.
CATSRDRGRHEGYTF
TGTGCCACCAGCAGAGATAGAGGCCGTCACGAGGGCTACACCTTC
>.|TRBV7-2|TRBJ1-2|.
CASSSEGVYGYTF
TGTGCCAGCAGCTCCGAGGGGGTGTATGGCTACACCTTC
>.|TRBV5-4|TRBJ1-1|TRBD1
CASSPLDRGHTEAFF
TGTGCCAGCAGCCCACTTGACAGGGGGCATACTGAAGCTTTCTTT
>.|TRBV28|TRBJ2-7|.
CASNKAGTSYEQYF
TGTGCCAGCAATAAAGCCGGGACTTCCTACGAGCAGTACTTC
>once|TRBV19|TRBJ1-5|.
CASSIMDSDQPQHF
TGTGCCAGTAGTATAATGGACAGTGATCAGCCCCAGCATTTT
>once|TRBV15|TRBJ2-5|TRBD2
CATQLLAGGEETQYF
TGTGCCACACAACTCCTAGCGGGAGGGGAAGAGACCCAGTACTTC
>.|TRBV25-1|TRBJ1-5|TRBD1
CDQTGGLNNQPQHF
TGTGACCAAACAGGGGGCTTAAACAATCAGCCCCAGCATTTT
>.|TRBV18|TRBJ2-3|.
CASSPEDTQYF
TGTGCCAGCTCACCCGAAGATACGCAGTATTTT
>.|TRBV9|TRBJ1-2|.
CASSVSPDYGYTF
TGTGCCAGCAGCGTAAGCCCTGACTATGGCTACACCTTC
>.|TRBV28|TRBJ1-5|TRBD1
CASSTRDSTGQPQHF
TGTGCCAGCAGCACGAGGGACAGCACGGGGCAGCCCCAGCATTTT
>once|TRBV7-3|TRBJ1-2|TRBD1
CASSLSGGAGGYTF
TGTGCCAGCAGCTTGTCAGGGGGCGCGGGTGGCTACACCTTC
>.|TRBV28|TRBJ1-5|.
CASIRGPSKPQHF
TGTGCCAGCATCAGGGGTCCGAGCAAACCCCAGCATTTT
>.|TRBV12-3/TRBV12-4|TRBJ1-4|.
CASSYTGNEKLFF
TGTGCCAGCAGTTATACAGGGAATGAAAAACTGTTTTTT
>.|TRBV28|TRBJ2-7|.
CASSLFPDGSYEQYF
TGTGCCAGCAGTTTATTCCCAGATGGCTCCTACGAGCAGTACTTC
>once|TRBV7-9|TRBJ1-2|.
CASSLAAINYGYTF
TGTGCCAGCAGCCTCGCTGCGATTAACTATGGCTACACCTTC
>.|TRBV25-1|TRBJ1-1|TRBD1
CASRGQGWGGTEAFF
TGTGCCAGCAGGGGACAGGGTTGGGGCGGCACTGAAGCTTTCTTT
>.|TRBV4-3|TRBJ1-4|TRBD1
CASSQGDRDNEKLFF
TGCGCCAGCAGCCAAGGGGACAGAGATAATGAAAAACTGTTTTTT
>.|TRBV6-2/TRBV6-3|TRBJ2-7|.
CASSYSTGAQSYEQYF
TGTGCCAGCAGTTACTCGACGGGAGCGCAATCCTACGAGCAGTACTTC
>.|TRBV3-1/TRBV3-2|TRBJ2-1|TRBD2
CASSQEGLAGGQNEQFF
TGTGCCAGCAGCCAAGAGGGTCTAGCGGGGGGGCAAAATGAGCAGTTCTTC